What follows is one TCR beta chain and its context. The sample holds many counts of this clonotype. It has no known antigen specificity. Base qualities were left out, and no much larger clone turns up one base away. Hyperthyroidism patients were newly diagnosed, with disease duration under 2 months, and aged 18 to 65 years. Patients with other autoimmune diseases, uncontrolled infections, pregnancy or lactation were excluded. Clinical symptoms, serum thyroxine, TRAb, thyroid ultrasound and orbital computed tomography were used for diagnosis. Trizol reagent was used to extract the total RNA, and its quality was then checked on an Agilent 2100 Bioanalyzer. TCR beta CDR3 regions were amplified from RNA transcripts for repertoire sequencing. A first-round RT-PCR used HTBI primers with the Qiagen OneStep RT-PCR kit, followed by a second-round multiplex PCR, size selection and purification. Libraries were sequenced on an Illumina HiSeq2000 using paired-end 100 bp reads. The authors processed their data as follows. SOAPnuke was used to process the reads, removing any read that contained adapters or uncalled bases, had a mean Phred below 15, or lacked an exact match to the constant primer or identifier. High-quality paired reads were merged with COPE v1.2.5. Unique nucleotide sequences were defined as clonotypes and aligned to IMGT TRB V, D and J references using MiTCR v1.1. The analysis was limited to V-J combinations with a frequency above 0.0001, which together covered 99.2% of repertoires. For each V-J combination, a TCR clonal expansion and chaos score was defined as the ratio of F50 clonal expansion to chaos observed in the TCRdist matrix. Welch's t-statistics and random forest were used to reduce the features to some 13 V-J combinations, which were then used as input to a naive Bayes classifier. The similarity between thyroid and blood repertoires was quantified using the Morisita-Horn index. The public reads were run again by TCRdb, first through fastp at Q25 and then through MiXCR, and only productive beta chains were kept. Rows with a matching CDR3 protein are joined into one entry that keeps the most common DNA and genes. TCRdb, not the authors, supplied the V and J calls. The sample profile shows 560,000 or so distinct CDR3 sequences; approximately 35% of them were found once. The biggest ten clones account for about 4.6% of the sample.

This sample is part of a study of Graves' ophthalmopathy and Graves' hyperthyroidism (dated by TCRdb to about 2018). Study-wide context: A patient counted as having stable hyperthyroidism if there was no progression to ophthalmopathy within 18 months of follow-up. TCR beta repertoire signatures were used to distinguish Graves' ophthalmopathy from Graves' hyperthyroidism and to predict progression to ophthalmopathy. In total, 135 blood samples were TCR-sequenced: approximately 42 ophthalmopathy, 75 hyperthyroidism and around 17 hyperthyroidism-to-ophthalmopathy patients. To explore V-J signatures that distinguish ophthalmopathy from hyperthyroidism, a discovery set of about a hundred patients was enrolled, made up of 43 with ophthalmopathy and under 65 with stable hyperthyroidism. An independent validation cohort comprised 18 hyperthyroidism patients and 15 to 17 patients who later progressed from hyperthyroidism to ophthalmopathy. In about 6 hyperthyroidism patients, the T-cell repertoire of thyroid tissue was compared with the T-cell repertoire of blood. After sampling, hyperthyroidism patients received methimazole starting at 30 mg daily, and ophthalmopathy patients received high-dose intravenous methylprednisolone.

Beyond this particular receptor, the publication reports: Most of the expanded thyroid clonotypes with a frequency above 0.001 were also detected in blood, and it was suggested that the thyroid immune response may be reflected by blood repertoires. The 13-signature model separated ophthalmopathy from stable hyperthyroidism with 85% to 90% sensitivity and less than 83% specificity in cross-validation, and 80%/75% in the test set. In validation, the model predicted ophthalmopathy progression with about 70% sensitivity and 72% to 80% specificity; some 13 predicted patients were CT-confirmed with GO in a median of approximately six months. No statistical method was used to set the sample size in advance, and the investigators knew which group each participant was assigned to.

This receptor was obtained from an adult man with Graves' hyperthyroidism. Material: peripheral blood or thyroid tissue (not recorded which).

CDR3 region: CASSVGGQNSPLHF. The sequenced DNA: TGTGCCAGCAGCGTAGGGGGGCAGAACTCACCCCTCCACTTT. The V and J genes are TRBV9 and TRBJ1-6; TRBD1 is possibly the D segment (6 matching bases). CDR1 SGDLS and CDR2 YYNGEE are derived from the germline V gene. Measured from the cysteine to the phenylalanine, the CDR3 is 14 residues long. CDR3 DNA only is kept here, 42 bases in frame from base 1. A distance of 11 bases separates the germline ends of V and J, which lose 0 bases and 10 bases respectively.